This T cell receptor (beta chain) was sequenced in a study of blood T cell repertoires in COVID-19. Study in general: The United States, Italy and Spain were the sources of the acute and convalescent COVID-19 samples. PBMCs, B-cell-depleted T cells, or T cells were the source of the cDNA or gDNA that made up the material.

Seattle researchers signed up patients amid active infection and tracked them longitudinally. Authors' analysis steps: Amplification from reference gene primers served as the basis for estimated nucleated cell counts. The data were produced by immunoSEQ multiplex PCR, yet TCRdb's version contains in-frame clones alone and is incomplete. V, J and clone size are those of that table, while D and trimming were read from the DNA. The table lists 70,000 to 100,000 clones, 80% to 90% of them singletons. The CDR3 length is 14 residues. CDR1 is LGHDT, CDR2 YNNKEL, per germline (reference sequence). The germline V and J ends were trimmed by 3 bases and 3 bases, with 12 bases remaining between them.

The sequenced sample consisted of peripheral blood. The J gene is TRBJ2-7, the V gene TRBV3-1 (or the pseudogene TRBV3-2); D may be TRBD1 (6 bases). The TCR sequence derives from a man aged 50 to 59 with COVID-19, enrolled during active disease. Written as DNA, the CDR3 is TGTGCCAGCAGCCACTCAGGGGCCGACTACGAGCAGTACTTC. It codes for CASSHSGADYEQYF.